This T cell receptor (beta chain) was found in a study of early T cells in non-severe SARS-CoV-2 infection. The TCR library protocol was used to attach unique molecular identifiers. These identifiers were attached to individual cDNA molecules. Via MiXCR, TCRdb re-called the 5' RACE reads, giving one row per CDR3 protein. Counted here are around 99,000 distinct CDR3 sequences, around 10% occurring once; the ten biggest clones make up roughly 8%. The material sequenced was whole blood. The clonotype was recovered from an adult who was a healthcare worker with PCR-confirmed SARS-CoV-2 infection or an uninfected control (not recorded which).

CDR3 residues: CSARNSGSGSYEQYF. DNA for the CDR3: TGCAGTGCTAGAAATAGCGGGAGCGGTTCCTACGAGCAGTACTTC. This chain uses TRBV20-1 with TRBJ2-7; the match to TRBD2 covers 9 bases. The CDR3 length is 15 residues. Germline CDR1 DFQATT, CDR2 SNEGSKA (reference sequence). The trim removed 2 bases at V and 1 base at J, leaving 6 bases unmatched.